The T cell receptor beta chain under discussion was sequenced for a study of PD-1 blockade in mismatch repair-deficient tumors. TCR sequencing covered a few patients who responded to pembrolizumab. This clone was counted once. This CDR3 region has 13 residues. Germline V CDR1 and CDR2: MNHNY, SVGAGI (reference sequence). The ends lost 6 bases at V and 6 bases at J; junction bases unmatched: 6. Here immunoSEQ multiplex PCR was the method, and the copy in TCRdb shows in-frame clones only, minus some. The sample has around 120,000 clones; more than 85% are singletons. The sequence was obtained from an adult with mismatch repair-deficient cancer. The chain couples TRBV6-6 to TRBJ1-1, with 8 nucleotides matching TRBD1. The input for sequencing was peripheral blood, taken 44 weeks after starting pembrolizumab. The CDR3 nucleotides are TGTGCCAGCAGAAGGACAGGGATCGCTGAAGCTTTCTTT. This translates into CASRRTGIAEAFF.